Sequencing of this T cell receptor (beta chain) was carried out in a study of Ad26.COV2.S vaccination and SARS-CoV-2 variants. There are a few counts of this clone. Noted treatment: approximately 18 received Ad26.COV2.S at low or high dose, single or two shots; several received placebo; per-sample allocation not given. Each sample was drawn 63 days after the first injection (of vaccine or placebo). TCRdb keeps only in-frame clones here, not all; method: immunoSEQ multiplex PCR. This sample has 290,000 or so clones, with more than 75% found just once. CDR1 is LNHDA and CDR2 is SQIVND in the germline V gene (reference sequence). The CDR3 runs 13 residues. Trimming cost V 6 bases and J 1 base, with 9 bases left between them.

Sequenced here: peripheral blood, sampled in a trial of Ad26.COV2.S vaccine versus placebo. The chain joins TRBV19 to TRBJ1-1; a weak D match, TRBD1 (5 bases). This receptor was identified in a person aged 18-60 years who received the Ad26.COV2.S COVID-19 vaccine or a placebo. This CDR3 reads CASSRERNTEAFF. In DNA, the CDR3 is TGTGCCAGTAGCAGGGAGCGGAACACTGAAGCTTTCTTT.